This TCR beta chain was sequenced in a study of shared clonotypes between healthy human individuals. Study overall: Per donor, three plates held CD4 naive cells, three held CD4 memory, two held CD8 naive and one held CD8 memory.

This clone was seen just once. Antigen specificity is unknown. Other nucleotide sequences from this sample produce the same CDR3. The study's findings and limits: Around 5% was the fraction of naive CD4 clonotypes found shared across a few donors.

Genomic DNA per cell subset filled all wells of several immunoSEQ plates. The assay was immunoSEQ multiplex PCR, and TCRdb's table has in-frame clones only and misses some. The data hold some 2,000,000 clones, with nearly 97% observed a single time. CD45RA-negative memory and CD45RA+ naive subsets were split from the CD4+ cells. This TCR was recovered from a man in his late teens or twenties in good health. The sample comprised naive CD4+ T cells sorted from blood. Subset of the sample: CD45RA+ positively selected.

CDR3 residues: CAISAGTGELFF. CDR3 sequence (DNA): TGTGCCATCAGTGCAGGGACCGGGGAGCTGTTTTTT. The chain recombines TRBV10-3 with TRBJ2-2, with D perhaps TRBD1 (5 bases). Between the trimmed V and J ends, which lost 4 bases and 5 bases, there was a span of 5 bases. The CDR3 is made up of 12 amino acids. Germline V gene data show CDR1 as ENHRY and CDR2 as SYGVKD.